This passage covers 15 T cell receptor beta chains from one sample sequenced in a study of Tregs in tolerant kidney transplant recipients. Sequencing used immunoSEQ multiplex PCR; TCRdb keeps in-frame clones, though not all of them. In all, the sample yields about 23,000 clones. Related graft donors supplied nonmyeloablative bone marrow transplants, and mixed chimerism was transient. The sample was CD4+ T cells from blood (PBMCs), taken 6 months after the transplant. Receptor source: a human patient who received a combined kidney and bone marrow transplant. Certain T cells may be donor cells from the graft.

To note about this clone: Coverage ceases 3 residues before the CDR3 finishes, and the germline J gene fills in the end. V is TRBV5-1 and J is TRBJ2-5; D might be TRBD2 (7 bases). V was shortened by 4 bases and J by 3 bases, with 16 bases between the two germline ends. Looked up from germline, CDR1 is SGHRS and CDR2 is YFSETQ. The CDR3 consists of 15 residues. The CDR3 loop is CASSPYPGGEETQYF. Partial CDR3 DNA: TGCGCCAGCAGCCCCTACCCGGGGGGCGAAGAGACC.

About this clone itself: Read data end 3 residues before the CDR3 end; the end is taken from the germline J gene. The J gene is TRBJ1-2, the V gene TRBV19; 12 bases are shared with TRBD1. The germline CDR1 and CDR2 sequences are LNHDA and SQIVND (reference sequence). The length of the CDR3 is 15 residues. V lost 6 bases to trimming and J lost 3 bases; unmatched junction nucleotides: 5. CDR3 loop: CASRTGTGGDYGYTF. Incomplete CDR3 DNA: TGTGCCAGTAGAACCGGGACAGGGGGCGACTATGGC.

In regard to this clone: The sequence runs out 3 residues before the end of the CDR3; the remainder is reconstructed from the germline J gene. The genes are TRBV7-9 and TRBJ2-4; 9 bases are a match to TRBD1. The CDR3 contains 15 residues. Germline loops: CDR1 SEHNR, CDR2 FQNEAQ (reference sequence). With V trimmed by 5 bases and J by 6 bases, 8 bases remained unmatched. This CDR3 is CASSEGQGGGNIQYF. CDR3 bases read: TGTGCCAGCAGCGAGGGACAGGGCGGAGGAAACATT.

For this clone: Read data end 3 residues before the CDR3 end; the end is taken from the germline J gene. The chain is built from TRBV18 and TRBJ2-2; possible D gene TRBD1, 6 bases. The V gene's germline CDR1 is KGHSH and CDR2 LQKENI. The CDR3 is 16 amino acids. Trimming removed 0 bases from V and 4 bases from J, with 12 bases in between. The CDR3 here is CASSPPNRAGTGELFF. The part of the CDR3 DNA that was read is TGTGCCAGCTCACCACCTAACAGGGCTGGCACCGGGGAG.

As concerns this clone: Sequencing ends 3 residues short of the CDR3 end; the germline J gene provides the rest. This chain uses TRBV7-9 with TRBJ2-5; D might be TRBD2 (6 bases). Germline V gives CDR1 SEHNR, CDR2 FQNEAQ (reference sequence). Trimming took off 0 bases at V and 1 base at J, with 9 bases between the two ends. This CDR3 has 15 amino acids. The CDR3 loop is CASSLAAGSQETQYF. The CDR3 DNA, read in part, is TGTGCCAGCAGCTTAGCGGCGGGATCCCAAGAGACC.

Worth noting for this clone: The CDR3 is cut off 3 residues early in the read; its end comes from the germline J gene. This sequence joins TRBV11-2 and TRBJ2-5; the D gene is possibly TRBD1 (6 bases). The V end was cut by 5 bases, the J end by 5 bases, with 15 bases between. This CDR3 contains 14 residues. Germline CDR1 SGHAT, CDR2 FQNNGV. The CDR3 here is CASSPTQGWETQYF. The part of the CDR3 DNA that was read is TGTGCCAGCAGCCCTACACAGGGATGGGAGACC. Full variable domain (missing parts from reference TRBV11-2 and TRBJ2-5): EAGVAQSPRYKIIEKRQSVAFWCNPISGHATLYWYQQILGQGPKLLIQFQNNGVVDDSQLPKDRFSAERLKGVDSTLKIQPAKLEDSAVYLCASSPTQGWETQYFGPGTRLLVL.

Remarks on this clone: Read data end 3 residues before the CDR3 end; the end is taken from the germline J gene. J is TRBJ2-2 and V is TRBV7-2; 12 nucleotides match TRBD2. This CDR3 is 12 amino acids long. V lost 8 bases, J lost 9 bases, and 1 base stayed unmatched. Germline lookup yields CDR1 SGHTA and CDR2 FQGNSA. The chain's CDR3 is CASWTSGRELFF. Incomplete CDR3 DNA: TGTGCCAGCTGGACTAGCGGGAGGGAG.

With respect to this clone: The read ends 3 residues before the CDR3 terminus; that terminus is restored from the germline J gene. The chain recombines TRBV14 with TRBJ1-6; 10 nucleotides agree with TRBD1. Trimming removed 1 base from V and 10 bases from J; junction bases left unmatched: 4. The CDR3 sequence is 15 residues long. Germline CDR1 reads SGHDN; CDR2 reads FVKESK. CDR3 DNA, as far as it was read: TGTGCCAGCAGCCAAGGGACAGGGGGGAGGTCACCC. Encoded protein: CASSQGTGGRSP. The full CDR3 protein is CASSQGTGGRSPLHF. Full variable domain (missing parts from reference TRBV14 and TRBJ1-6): EAGVTQFPSHSVIEKGQTVTLRCDPISGHDNLYWYRRVMGKEIKFLLHFVKESKQDESGMPNNRFLAERTGGTYSTLKVQPAELEDSGVYFCASSQGTGGRSPLHFGNGTRLTVT.

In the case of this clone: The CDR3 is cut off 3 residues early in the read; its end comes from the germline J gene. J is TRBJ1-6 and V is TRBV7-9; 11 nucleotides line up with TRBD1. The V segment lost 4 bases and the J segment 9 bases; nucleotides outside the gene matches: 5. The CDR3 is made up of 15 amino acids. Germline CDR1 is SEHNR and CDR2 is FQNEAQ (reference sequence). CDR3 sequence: CASSSTGQGGSPLHF. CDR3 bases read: TGTGCCAGCAGCTCGACGGGACAGGGGGGTTCACCC. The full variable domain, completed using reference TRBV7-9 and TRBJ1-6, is DTGVSQNPRHKITKRGQNVTFRCDPISEHNRLYWYRQTLGQGPEFLTYFQNEAQLEKSRLLSDRFSAERPKGSFSTLEIQRTEQGDSAMYLCASSSTGQGGSPLHFGNGTRLTVT.

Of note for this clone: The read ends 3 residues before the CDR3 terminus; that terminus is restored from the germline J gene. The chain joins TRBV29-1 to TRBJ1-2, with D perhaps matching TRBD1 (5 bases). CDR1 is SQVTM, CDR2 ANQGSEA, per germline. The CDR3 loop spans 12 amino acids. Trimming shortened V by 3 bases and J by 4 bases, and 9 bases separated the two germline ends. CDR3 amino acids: CSVEQGPYGYTF. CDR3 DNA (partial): TGCAGCGTTGAGCAGGGCCCCTATGGC.

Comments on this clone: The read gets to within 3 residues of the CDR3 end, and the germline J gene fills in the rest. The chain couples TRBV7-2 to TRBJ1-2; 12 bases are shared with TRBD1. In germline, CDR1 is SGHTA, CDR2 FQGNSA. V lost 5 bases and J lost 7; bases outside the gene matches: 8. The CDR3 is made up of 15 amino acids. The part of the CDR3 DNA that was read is TGTGCCAGCAGCGCAGCGCCGGGACAGGGGGCTGGC. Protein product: CASSAAPGQGAG. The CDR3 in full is CASSAAPGQGAGYTF.

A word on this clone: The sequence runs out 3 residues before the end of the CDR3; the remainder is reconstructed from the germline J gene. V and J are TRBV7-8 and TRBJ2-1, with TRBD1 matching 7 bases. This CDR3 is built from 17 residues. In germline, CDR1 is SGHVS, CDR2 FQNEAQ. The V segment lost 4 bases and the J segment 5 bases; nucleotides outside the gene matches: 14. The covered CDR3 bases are TGTGCCAGCAGCTGGCCCCTCGACAGGGTCAGGGACAATGAG. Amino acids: CASSWPLDRVRDNE. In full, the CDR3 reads CASSWPLDRVRDNEQFF.

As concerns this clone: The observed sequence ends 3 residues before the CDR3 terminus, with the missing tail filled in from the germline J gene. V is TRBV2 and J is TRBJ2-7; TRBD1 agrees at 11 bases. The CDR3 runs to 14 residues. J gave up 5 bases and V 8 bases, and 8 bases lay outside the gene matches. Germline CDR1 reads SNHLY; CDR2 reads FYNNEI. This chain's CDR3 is CASQRTGGNNEQYF. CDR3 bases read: TGTGCCAGCCAACGGACAGGGGGCAACAACGAG.

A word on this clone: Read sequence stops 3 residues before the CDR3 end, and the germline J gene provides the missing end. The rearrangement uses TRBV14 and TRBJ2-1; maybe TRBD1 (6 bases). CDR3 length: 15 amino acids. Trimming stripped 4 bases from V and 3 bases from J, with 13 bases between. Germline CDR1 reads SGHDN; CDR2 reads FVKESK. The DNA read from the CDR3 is TGTGCCAGCAGCCCAAACAGGGCCATCTACAATGAG. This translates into CASSPNRAIYNE. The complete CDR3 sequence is CASSPNRAIYNEQFF.

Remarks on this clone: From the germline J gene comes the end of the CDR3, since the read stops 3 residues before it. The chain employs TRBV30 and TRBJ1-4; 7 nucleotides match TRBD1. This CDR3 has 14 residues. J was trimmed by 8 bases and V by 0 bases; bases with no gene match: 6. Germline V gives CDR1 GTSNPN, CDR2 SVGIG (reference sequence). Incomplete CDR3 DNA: TGTGCCTGGAGTGTACGTAGGGGGCGCGAAAAA. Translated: CAWSVRRGREK. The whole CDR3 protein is CAWSVRRGREKLFF.